The rows below give T cell receptor beta chains drawn from one sample of a study of identifying expanded T cells in peripheral blood. Assay: immunoSEQ multiplex PCR; the TCRdb copy retains only in-frame clones and omits some. The sample carries about 97,000 clones, roughly 89% recorded once. Source material: blood. All receptors come from a person between 18 and 70 years old in good health. Each CDR3 is given with its conserved first and last residue. The D gene is left open where the match is weak. Clone size is stated in some rows and not others, as once, few, many or a class when expanded.

V gene	J gene	clone size	D gene	CDR3 DNA	CDR3 protein
TRBV7-9	TRBJ1-3	.	.	TGTGCCAGCAGCTTAGGTCGGTGGAACACCATATATTTT	CASSLGRWNTIYF
TRBV28	TRBJ2-6	.	.	TGTGCCAGCACCCCAGGGCTTTGGAGTTTCAGCTCTGGGGCCAACGTCCTGACTTTC	CASTPGLWSFSSGANVLTF
TRBV19	TRBJ2-7	.	.	TGTGCCAGTAGCGATCCGGGGAATATAGCCTACGAGCAGTACTTC	CASSDPGNIAYEQYF
TRBV6-6	TRBJ1-6	.	.	TGTGCCAGCAGCCGATCCCCCGCGGGAATGTCACCCCTCCACTTT	CASSRSPAGMSPLHF
TRBV2	TRBJ1-5	.	.	TGTGCCAGCAGGGAGGGGCAGCCCCAGCATTTT	CASREGQPQHF
TRBV5-4	TRBJ2-5	.	.	TGTGCCAGCAGCTTGGGCCTGGGGCTACAGAGAGAGACCCAGTACTTC	CASSLGLGLQRETQYF
TRBV18	TRBJ2-3	.	.	TGTGCCAGCTCTCCCGAGAGAGATACGCAGTATTTT	CASSPERDTQYF
TRBV7-8	TRBJ2-2	.	.	TGTGCCAGCAGCCTGGACAGAACCAACACCGGGGAGCTGTTTTTT	CASSLDRTNTGELFF
TRBV4-1	TRBJ2-3	.	TRBD2	TGCGCCAGCAGCCACGTAGCGGGGGGCCTTAGCACAGATACGCAGTATTTT	CASSHVAGGLSTDTQYF
TRBV10-3	TRBJ2-7	.	.	TGTGCCATCCTGGGGGGCAACGCTAGCGAGCAGTACTTC	CAILGGNASEQYF
TRBV4-3	TRBJ2-1	.	.	TGCGCCAGCAGCCGGACCGGTGCGGGATCCTACAATGAGCAGTTCTTC	CASSRTGAGSYNEQFF
TRBV10-1	TRBJ2-5	.	.	TGCGCCAGCAGTTATGACAGGAGCCAAGAGACCCAGTACTTC	CASSYDRSQETQYF
TRBV7-2	TRBJ2-7	.	TRBD1	TGTGCCAGCAGCTACCGGGACAGGGGGCCACGGGCGGTCTACGAGCAGTACTTC	CASSYRDRGPRAVYEQYF
TRBV28	TRBJ1-4	.	.	TGTGCCAGCAGTCCCACATCCGGGGGGTTAGGTGAAAAACTGTTTTTT	CASSPTSGGLGEKLFF
TRBV4-3	TRBJ2-1	.	TRBD2	TGCGCCAGCAGCCAGACTAGCGGGGAATACAATGAGCAGTTCTTC	CASSQTSGEYNEQFF
TRBV13	TRBJ2-2	.	.	TGTGCCAGCAGTTGGCTCTACACCGGGGAGCTGTTTTTT	CASSWLYTGELFF
TRBV21-1	TRBJ1-5	.	.	TGTGCCAGCAGAGTCCGACAGGGGGGCAATCAGCCCCAGCATTTT	CASRVRQGGNQPQHF
TRBV6-6	TRBJ2-7	.	.	TGTGCCAGCAGTTCCCAGGGGTACTACGAGCAGTACTTC	CASSSQGYYEQYF
TRBV6-6	TRBJ2-7	.	.	TGTGCCAGCAGTACGCCACAGGGCGAGCAGTACTTC	CASSTPQGEQYF
TRBV19	TRBJ2-4	.	TRBD1	TGTGCCAGTAGCCCTTTAATCGGGACAGGCGGCGGGGACATTCAGTACTTC	CASSPLIGTGGGDIQYF
TRBV4-1	TRBJ2-2	.	.	TGCGCCAGCAGCCAAGTAGGAACCCGGGGCGGGGAGCTGTTTTTT	CASSQVGTRGGELFF
TRBV7-9	TRBJ2-7	.	TRBD2	TGTGCCAGCAGCCCGACGGGACTAGTCTACGAGCAGTACTTC	CASSPTGLVYEQYF
TRBV7-9	TRBJ2-7	.	.	TGTGCCAGCAGCTTCTTGAACGAGCAGTACTTC	CASSFLNEQYF
TRBV5-5	TRBJ1-4	.	.	TGTGCCAGCAGCCTTCTGAGCCTTCCTAATGAAAAACTGTTTTTT	CASSLLSLPNEKLFF
TRBV7-9	TRBJ1-5	.	.	TGTGCCACCAGCTCAGGACCCAGCAATCAGCCCCAGCATTTT	CATSSGPSNQPQHF
TRBV7-9	TRBJ2-1	.	TRBD2	TGTGCCAGCAGCGCTGGGGCTAGCGGGGGGGATGAGCAGTTCTTC	CASSAGASGGDEQFF
TRBV6-1	TRBJ2-7	.	TRBD2	TGTGCCAGCAGGAGACTAGCCCACCTCCCCTACGAGCAGTACTTC	CASRRLAHLPYEQYF
TRBV6-6	TRBJ1-4	.	TRBD1	TGTGCCAGCAGTTACAGGGAGGGGGCATGGGGTGAAAAACTGTTTTTT	CASSYREGAWGEKLFF
TRBV6-1	TRBJ1-3	.	.	TGTGCCAGCAGTGAGGTTCCAAGCTCTGGAAACACCATATATTTT	CASSEVPSSGNTIYF
TRBV28	TRBJ1-4	.	TRBD1	TGTGCCAGCCTCACCCCGGGACAGGGGGAAAAACTGTTTTTT	CASLTPGQGEKLFF
TRBV5-4	TRBJ2-5	.	TRBD2	TGTGCCAGCAGCAGAGCGGGGGGCCGGACGGAGACCCAGTACTTC	CASSRAGGRTETQYF
TRBV6-5	TRBJ2-5	few	.	TGTGCCAGCACCCTACTAGCAGGAGAGACCCAGTACTTC	CASTLLAGETQYF
TRBV7-2	TRBJ1-1	.	.	TGTGCCAGCAGCTTACTTGGGGCGGACACTGAAGCTTTCTTT	CASSLLGADTEAFF
TRBV4-3	TRBJ2-7	.	.	TGCGCCAGCAGCCAAGAGACATATACGGACGAGCAGTACTTC	CASSQETYTDEQYF
TRBV6-6	TRBJ2-1	.	TRBD1	TGTGCCAGCAGTTACCCCGGACAGGGAGCGTATGAGCAGTTCTTC	CASSYPGQGAYEQFF
TRBV4-1	TRBJ1-2	few	.	TGCGCCAGCAGCCAAGGGGAGACCACCTACGGCTACACCTTC	CASSQGETTYGYTF
TRBV5-1	TRBJ2-5	.	.	TGCGCCAGCAACTCTGTGAAGGGGGAGACCCAGTACTTC	CASNSVKGETQYF
TRBV5-1	TRBJ2-7	.	.	TGCGCCAGCAGCTTGGCCGGTGGGTCTAACGAGCAGTACTTC	CASSLAGGSNEQYF
TRBV25-1	TRBJ1-2	.	TRBD1	TGTGCCAGCAGGTTGGCAGGGGGATATGGCTACACCTTC	CASRLAGGYGYTF
TRBV7-8	TRBJ2-7	.	TRBD2	TGTGCCAGCAGCTCGGGACTAGCGGGCCAATACGAGCAGTACTTC	CASSSGLAGQYEQYF
TRBV19	TRBJ1-4	.	.	TGTGCCAGTAGTATATTGTCTAATGAAAAACTGTTTTTT	CASSILSNEKLFF